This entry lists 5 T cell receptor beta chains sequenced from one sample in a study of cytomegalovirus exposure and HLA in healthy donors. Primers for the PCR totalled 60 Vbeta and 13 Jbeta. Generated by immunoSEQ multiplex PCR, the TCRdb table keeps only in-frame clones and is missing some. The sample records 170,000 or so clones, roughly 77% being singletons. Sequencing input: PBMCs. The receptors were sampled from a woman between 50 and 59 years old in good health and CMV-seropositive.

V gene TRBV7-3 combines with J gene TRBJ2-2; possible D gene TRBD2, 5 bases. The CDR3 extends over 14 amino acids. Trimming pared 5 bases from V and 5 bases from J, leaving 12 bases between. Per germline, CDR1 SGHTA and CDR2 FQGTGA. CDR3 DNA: TGTGCCAGCAGCCTACTAGGAGGAACCGGGGAGCTGTTTTTT. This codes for CASSLLGGTGELFF.

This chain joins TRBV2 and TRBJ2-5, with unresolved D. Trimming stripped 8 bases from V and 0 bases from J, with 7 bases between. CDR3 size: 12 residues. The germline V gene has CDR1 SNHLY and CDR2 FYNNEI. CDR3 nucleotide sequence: TGTGCCAGCTCCCCGTACCAAGAGACCCAGTACTTC. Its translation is CASSPYQETQYF. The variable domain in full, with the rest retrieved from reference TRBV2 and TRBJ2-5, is EPEVTQTPSHQVTQMGQEVILRCVPISNHLYFYWYRQILGQKVEFLVSFYNNEISEKSEIFDDQFSVERPDGSNFTLKIRSTKLEDSAMYFCASSPYQETQYFGPGTRLLVL.

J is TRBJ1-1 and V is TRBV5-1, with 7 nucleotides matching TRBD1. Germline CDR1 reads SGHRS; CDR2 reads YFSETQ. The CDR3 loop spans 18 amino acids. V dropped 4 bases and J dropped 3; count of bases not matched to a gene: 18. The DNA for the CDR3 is TGCGCCAGCAGCATCCGGGGGACAGTCTTTAATGGGGACACTGAAGCTTTCTTT. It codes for CASSIRGTVFNGDTEAFF.

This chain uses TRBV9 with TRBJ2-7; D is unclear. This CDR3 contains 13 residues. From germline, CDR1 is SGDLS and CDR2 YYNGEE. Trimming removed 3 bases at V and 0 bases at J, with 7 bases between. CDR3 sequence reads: CASSARSSYEQYF. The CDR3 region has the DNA TGTGCCAGCAGCGCCCGGAGCTCCTACGAGCAGTACTTC.

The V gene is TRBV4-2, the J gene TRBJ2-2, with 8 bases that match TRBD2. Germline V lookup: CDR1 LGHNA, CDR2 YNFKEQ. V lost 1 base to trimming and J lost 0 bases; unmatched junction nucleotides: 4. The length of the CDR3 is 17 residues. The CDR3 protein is CASSQAPGLANTGELFF. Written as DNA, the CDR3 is TGTGCCAGCAGCCAAGCGCCGGGACTAGCGAACACCGGGGAGCTGTTTTTT.